This TCR beta chain was identified during a study of cytomegalovirus exposure and HLA in healthy donors. In its sample, this clone was seen a few times. With 4 bases removed from V and 8 bases from J, the gap between germline ends came to 14 bases. The CDR3 consists of 13 residues. Germline lookup yields CDR1 GTSNPN and CDR2 SVGIG (reference sequence). 60 Vbeta and 13 Jbeta primers were used in PCR. Clones were read by immunoSEQ multiplex PCR, and TCRdb kept only the in-frame ones, dropping some. Here the sample spans around 70,000 clones, nearly 80% being singletons. This sequence joins TRBV30 and TRBJ1-4; tentatively, D is TRBD1 (5 bases). The sequencing sample was made of PBMCs. This clonotype was sampled from a woman aged 40 to 49 in good health and CMV-seropositive. The CDR3, as DNA: TGTGCCTGGACTGAACAGGAGGGGGAAAAACTGTTTTTT. This translates into CAWTEQEGEKLFF.